Below are 23 T cell receptor beta chains sequenced from a single sample in a study of CD8 T cells in ankylosing spondylitis. TCRdb re-analysed the 5' RACE reads in MiXCR, keeping a single row per CDR3 protein. The table has around 340,000 distinct CDR3 sequences, roughly 14% seen once. Sequencing used blood, either unsorted or a sorted T cell fraction (not recorded which). Source of these receptors: a male donor with ankylosing spondylitis or in good health (not recorded which).

The rearrangement uses TRBV7-6 and TRBJ1-2; no reliable D call. V was clipped by 5 bases and J by 4 bases, with 17 bases between them. The CDR3 extends over 15 amino acids. CDR1 SGHVS and CDR2 FNYEAQ come from the germline V gene. CDR3 in amino acids: CASSPRPAPSYGYTF. The CDR3 region has the DNA TGTGCCAGCAGCCCAAGGCCAGCCCCCTCCTATGGCTACACCTTC. Full variable domain (missing parts from reference TRBV7-6 and TRBJ1-2): GAGVSQSPRYKVTKRGQDVALRCDPISGHVSLYWYRQALGQGPEFLTYFNYEAQQDKSGLPNDRFSAERPEGSISTLTIQRTEQRDSAMYRCASSPRPAPSYGYTFGSGTRLTVV.

This clonotype has only one observation. One junction end does not reproduce the germline sequence, and a read error may be involved. The J gene is TRBJ2-2, the V gene TRBV7-9; D may be TRBD2 (5 bases). This CDR3 is built from 15 residues. Germline V CDR1 and CDR2: SEHNR, FQNEAQ (reference sequence). The CDR3, as DNA: TGTGCCAGCAACCGGCTATTAGCGAACACCTGGGAGCTGTTTTTT. It codes for CASNRLLANTWELFF.

There are a few counts of this clonotype. The chain links TRBV5-5 to TRBJ2-1; D is possibly TRBD1 or TRBD2 (5 bases each). The CDR3 contains 14 residues. V lost 1 base and J 9 bases, leaving 14 bases between the germline ends. Germline CDR1 reads SGHKS; CDR2 reads YYEKEE (reference sequence). CDR3 region: CASSLLAGAGEQFF. The DNA of the CDR3 is TGTGCCAGCAGCTTGTTGGCCGGGGCCGGTGAGCAGTTCTTC.

J is TRBJ1-2 and V is TRBV12-3 or TRBV12-4; the match to TRBD1 covers 9 bases. With V trimmed by 3 bases and J by 0 bases, 5 bases remained unmatched. The length of the CDR3 is 16 residues. The DNA of the CDR3 is TGTGCCAGCAGTTTCCCGGACAGGGGCTCTAACTATGGCTACACCTTC. Its translation: CASSFPDRGSNYGYTF.

The chain has TRBV12-3 or TRBV12-4 and TRBJ2-5; 14 nucleotides match TRBD2. The CDR3 is 17 residues long. With V trimmed by 3 bases and J by 6 bases, 9 bases remained unmatched. The CDR3 loop is CASSFRLAGGKTQTQYF. The CDR3 DNA is TGTGCCAGCAGTTTTCGACTAGCGGGAGGGAAAACGCAGACCCAGTACTTC.

The chain recombines TRBV6-1 with TRBJ1-6; D possibly corresponds to TRBD1 (6 bases). Per germline, CDR1 MNHNS and CDR2 SASEGT. This CDR3 spans 15 amino acids. Trimming left V 6 bases short and J 8 bases short, with 17 bases between. The DNA for the CDR3 is TGTGCCAGCAGCCCTTCCGGACACAGGGATTCACCCCTCCACTTT. Translation: CASSPSGHRDSPLHF.

This chain joins TRBV5-1 and TRBJ1-1; D uncertain. V was trimmed by 2 bases and J by 3 bases, leaving 11 bases between them. The CDR3 contains 14 residues. Looked up from germline, CDR1 is SGHRS and CDR2 is YFSETQ. CDR3 sequence (DNA): TGCGCCAGCAGCTTAGCCCCTGTCGACACTGAAGCTTTCTTT. Its protein is CASSLAPVDTEAFF.

This clonotype was found many times. V gene TRBV12-3 or TRBV12-4 combines with J gene TRBJ2-1; 9 bases fit TRBD1. The CDR3 extends over 16 amino acids. V gave up 4 bases and J gave up 6 bases; unmatched junction bases: 10. The CDR3 region has the DNA TGTGCCAGCAGTTCCTGGGGACAGGGTGCGGGCAATGAGCAGTTCTTC. It yields the protein CASSSWGQGAGNEQFF.

The genes are TRBV4-1 and TRBJ2-7; 9 bases agree with TRBD2. The CDR3 length is 17 residues. Germline CDR1 and CDR2: MGHRA and YSYEKL. Trimming at V came to 4 bases and at J to 2 bases, leaving 12 bases not matched to a gene. The CDR3 is CASSRGPGSGRTYEQYF. CDR3 coding DNA: TGCGCCAGCAGCCGCGGCCCGGGTAGCGGGAGAACCTACGAGCAGTACTTC.

This clonotype was counted between two and nine times. The chain has TRBV3-1 and TRBJ2-1, with 9 nucleotides matching TRBD2. Germline V CDR1 and CDR2: LGHDT, YNNKEL (reference sequence). V lost 4 bases and J lost 4; bases outside the gene matches: 5. The CDR3 extends over 15 amino acids. The CDR3 sequence is CASSLGTSPYNEQFF. The CDR3 coding sequence is TGTGCCAGCAGCCTTGGGACTAGCCCTTACAATGAGCAGTTCTTC.

This clonotype appeared many times. The rearrangement links TRBV10-3 to TRBJ1-2; 10 positions match TRBD1. The CDR3 has 16 amino acids. Germline lookup yields CDR1 ENHRY and CDR2 SYGVKD. V trimming: 6 bases; J trimming: 0 bases; junction bases outside the gene matches: 7. In nucleotides, the CDR3 is TGTGCCATCAGGGGGACAGGGGCTACATCTAACTATGGCTACACCTTC. Amino acid sequence: CAIRGTGATSNYGYTF.

This chain's CDR3 is CASLGSVNQPQHF. The CDR3 DNA reads as TGTGCCAGCCTGGGGTCGGTTAATCAGCCCCAGCATTTT. This chain joins TRBV12-3 or TRBV12-4 and TRBJ1-5; D is unclear. V was cut by 8 bases and J by 4 bases, with 12 bases left in between. The CDR3 loop spans 13 amino acids.

This clonotype was observed at least ten times. The genes are TRBV7-8 and TRBJ1-1; D unclear. This CDR3 is built from 13 residues. V was pared by 8 bases and J by 4 bases, with 14 bases between. CDR1 is SGHVS, CDR2 FQNEAQ, per germline. Here the CDR3 DNA reads TGTGCCAGCGTACAAAACACCGTCACTGAAGCTTTCTTT. Protein sequence: CASVQNTVTEAFF.

This clonotype was found a few times. The chain employs TRBV6-5 and TRBJ2-7; a weak D match, TRBD1 (6 bases). The CDR3 has 16 residues. V lost 0 bases and J 6 bases, leaving 18 bases between the germline ends. CDR1 and CDR2 (germline): MNHEY, SVGAGI. The CDR3 nucleotides read TGTGCCAGCAGTTACTCGATGGGGGCCGGGACAAGCGAGCAGTACTTC. It is translated as CASSYSMGAGTSEQYF.

Only a few counts were recorded for this clonotype. A much larger clone sits a single nucleotide away, making a read error possible. The chain joins TRBV5-1 to TRBJ2-1; D call uncertain. Germline-derived CDR1 and CDR2 are SGHRS and YFSETQ. Trimming removed 0 bases at V and 2 bases at J, with 3 bases between. The CDR3 contains 13 residues. This CDR3 is CASSLVPYNEQFF. The CDR3 nucleotides read TGCGCCAGCAGCTTGGTCCCCTACAATGAGCAGTTCTTC.

The chain uses TRBV2 and TRBJ1-5, with 11 bases that match TRBD1. Germline V gives CDR1 SNHLY, CDR2 FYNNEI. The CDR3 has 13 amino acids. V gave up 9 bases and J gave up 7 bases; unmatched junction bases: 5. The CDR3, as DNA: TGTGCCAGGGGACAGGGGGAGAAGCAGCCCCAGCATTTT. Its translation is CARGQGEKQPQHF. Based on the CDR3 plus reference TRBV2 and TRBJ1-5, the full variable domain is EPEVTQTPSHQVTQMGQEVILRCVPISNHLYFYWYRQILGQKVEFLVSFYNNEISEKSEIFDDQFSVERPDGSNFTLKIRSTKLEDSAMYFCARGQGEKQPQHFGDGTRLSIL.

V usage is TRBV9 and J usage is TRBJ1-1; tentative D call: TRBD1 (6 bases). V dropped 3 bases and J dropped 3 bases, with 9 bases sitting between them. Germline values: CDR1 SGDLS, CDR2 YYNGEE. The CDR3 is 13 residues long. CDR3 loop: CASSGTADTEAFF. The DNA for the CDR3 is TGTGCCAGCAGCGGGACAGCTGACACTGAAGCTTTCTTT. Full variable domain (missing parts from reference TRBV9 and TRBJ1-1): DSGVTQTPKHLITATGQRVTLRCSPRSGDLSVYWYQQSLDQGLQFLIQYYNGEERAKGNILERFSAQQFPDLHSELNLSSLELGDSALYFCASSGTADTEAFFGQGTRLTVV.

The V call is TRBV6-2 or TRBV6-3, the J call TRBJ2-7; tentatively, D is TRBD2 (5 bases). V lost 6 bases to trimming and J lost 4 bases, with 10 bases between them. Germline V gene lookup returns CDR1 MNHEY and CDR2 SVGEGT. The CDR3 spans 12 residues. The CDR3 bases are TGTGCCAGCAGCCACGAGGGTTACGAGCAGTACTTC. This encodes CASSHEGYEQYF.

The chain uses TRBV14 and TRBJ1-1; D not resolved. The V gene lost 0 bases and the J gene lost 8 bases, with 16 bases spanning the gap. Germline values: CDR1 SGHDN, CDR2 FVKESK. The CDR3 spans 15 residues. CDR3 sequence: CASSQDKALKREAFF. The DNA for the CDR3 is TGTGCCAGCAGCCAAGATAAAGCGTTAAAGAGGGAAGCTTTCTTT.

The CDR3: CASSFFFSGEQFF. The CDR3 DNA sequence: TGTGCCAGCAGTTTTTTCTTTTCTGGTGAGCAGTTCTTC. This chain connects TRBV12-3 or TRBV12-4 to TRBJ2-1; D not certain. This CDR3 comprises 13 residues. Between the trimmed V and J ends, which lost 3 bases and 9 bases, there was a span of 12 bases.

A few counts support this clonotype. This chain joins TRBV20-1 and TRBJ2-3; D perhaps matches TRBD2 (7 bases). The length of the CDR3 is 14 residues. V was cut by 3 bases and J by 5 bases, with 15 bases left in between. CDR1 and CDR2 from the germline V gene are DFQATT and SNEGSKA (reference sequence). DNA of the CDR3: TGCAGTGCTAGCCTTGCGGGGGCCGTAGATACGCAGTATTTT. Residues: CSASLAGAVDTQYF.

This clonotype was counted between two and nine times. The gene calls are TRBV29-1 and TRBJ1-2; 11 positions agree with TRBD1. CDR1 is SQVTM, CDR2 ANQGSEA, per germline. The CDR3 runs 13 residues. V lost 5 bases, J lost 4 bases, and 3 bases stayed unmatched. The CDR3 sequence is CSVLDRGLYGYTF. The CDR3 DNA sequence: TGCAGCGTTCTGGACAGGGGGCTCTATGGCTACACCTTC.

This rearrangement joins TRBV5-5 to TRBJ1-5; the D gene is possibly TRBD1 (5 bases). The CDR3 is 13 amino acids. The germline V and J ends were trimmed by 0 bases and 7 bases, with 8 bases remaining between them. Germline CDR1 reads SGHKS; CDR2 reads YYEKEE (reference sequence). The CDR3 DNA is TGTGCCAGCAGCTTGGGGGGGAGACAGCCCCAGCATTTT. Translation gives CASSLGGRQPQHF.